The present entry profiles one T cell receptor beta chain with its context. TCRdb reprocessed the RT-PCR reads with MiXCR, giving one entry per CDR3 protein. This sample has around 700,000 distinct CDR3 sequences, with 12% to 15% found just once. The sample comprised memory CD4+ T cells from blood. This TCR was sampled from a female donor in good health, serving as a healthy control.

This CDR3 is CASSYPGQGKGGSGRTDTQYF. The DNA of the CDR3 is TGTGCCAGCAGTTACCCTGGACAGGGTAAAGGCGGTAGCGGACGCACAGATACGCAGTATTTT. V gene TRBV6-2 or TRBV6-3 combines with J gene TRBJ2-3; 8 bases are shared with TRBD1. Germline lookup yields CDR1 MNHEY and CDR2 SVGEGT. The CDR3 consists of 21 residues. The J segment lost 1 base and the V segment lost 2 bases, leaving 20 bases of the junction unmatched.